A selection of T cell receptor beta chains follows, all from one sample in a study of blood T cell repertoires in COVID-19. The assay was immunoSEQ multiplex PCR, and TCRdb's table has in-frame clones only and misses some. The sample records around 470,000 clones, about nine tenths being singletons. The sequenced sample was PBMCs or T cells enriched from blood (not recorded which). All receptors derive from a man aged 18 to 30 who had recovered from COVID-19. CDR3s include the opening cysteine and the closing phenylalanine or tryptophan. Each record gives: J gene, V gene, D gene, CDR3 DNA, CDR3 protein. The D gene is left open where the match is weak.

>TRBJ2-6|TRBV28|.
TGTGCCAGCATTGAGAGCACGTCTGGGGCCAACGTCCTGACTTTC
CASIESTSGANVLTF
>TRBJ1-4|TRBV6-5|TRBD1
TGTGCCAGCAGAGCTCAGGGGGCGCGTGAAAAACTGTTTTTT
CASRAQGAREKLFF
>TRBJ2-7|TRBV6-5|TRBD1
TGTGCCAGCAGACTGGGACAGGGCGCCTCCGAGCAGTACTTC
CASRLGQGASEQYF
>TRBJ1-1|TRBV3-1/TRBV3-2|.
TGTGCCAGCAGCCAAGATCTGGGGGGCACTGAAGCTTTCTTT
CASSQDLGGTEAFF
>TRBJ2-3|TRBV5-1|TRBD1
TGCGCCAGCAGCTTGGGATGGACAGGGGGCACAGATACGCAGTATTTT
CASSLGWTGGTDTQYF
>TRBJ2-5|TRBV10-3|TRBD2
TGTGCCATCAGTGGGAGCGGGGGTACCAAAGAGACCCAGTACTTC
CAISGSGGTKETQYF
>TRBJ2-7|TRBV9|TRBD1
TGTGCCAGCAGCCCTGGACAGGGGACCTACGAGCAGTACTTC
CASSPGQGTYEQYF
>TRBJ2-1|TRBV19|.
TGTGCCAGTAGTTCCTATATGAGCTCCTACAATGAGCAGTTCTTC
CASSSYMSSYNEQFF
>TRBJ1-5|TRBV10-1|.
TGCGCCAGCAGACCCTACCGACTGACAGACAATCAGCCCCAGCATTTT
CASRPYRLTDNQPQHF
>TRBJ2-7|TRBV9|.
TGTGCCAGCAGCCCCGCGGGTACCTACGAGCAGTACTTC
CASSPAGTYEQYF
>TRBJ2-7|TRBV6-5|.
TGTGCCAGCAGCCGTCCGGACATTTCCTACGAGCAGTACTTC
CASSRPDISYEQYF
>TRBJ1-1|TRBV13|.
TGTGCCAGCAGCTTGTTATCTGGGAGCACTGAAGCTTTCTTT
CASSLLSGSTEAFF
>TRBJ1-1|TRBV5-4|TRBD1
TGTGCCAGCAGCTTGGAAAGGGCAGGGGGCACTGAAGCTTTCTTT
CASSLERAGGTEAFF
>TRBJ2-1|TRBV2|.
TGTGCCAGCAGCACGAGGAATGAGCAGTTCTTC
CASSTRNEQFF
>TRBJ2-5|TRBV7-2|.
TGTGCCAGCAGCCTGGGCCGTCTCCAAGAGACCCAGTACTTC
CASSLGRLQETQYF